The rows below give T cell receptor beta chains drawn from one sample of a study of control samples from healthy donors and cancer patients. Using immunoSEQ multiplex PCR, the repertoire was profiled, and TCRdb retains in-frame clones only, with some absent. The data contain about 82,000 clones, 80% to 90% of them singletons. Sequencing was done on a sample of blood. The receptors stem from a man aged 50 to 59 in good health. Both conserved end residues are part of each CDR3. D genes are given only for firm matches. Size tells how often a clone was seen (once, few, many) or the class of an expanded clone, and some rows leave it out.

TRBV7-8	NA	TRBJ2-7	NA	CASSFEVGGSYEQYF	TGTGCCAGCAGCTTCGAGGTCGGCGGCTCCTACGAGCAGTACTTC
TRBV6-5	NA	TRBJ1-5	once	CASSRPGLSNQPQHF	TGTGCCAGCAGCCGACCGGGGCTATCCAATCAGCCCCAGCATTTT
TRBV7-3	TRBD2	TRBJ2-2	NA	CASSQLAGERTGELFF	TGTGCCAGCAGTCAACTAGCGGGGGAGCGCACCGGGGAGCTGTTTTTT
TRBV27	NA	TRBJ2-5	NA	CASTQRGTETQYF	TGTGCCAGCACACAACGCGGGACGGAGACCCAGTACTTC
TRBV30	NA	TRBJ1-1	NA	CAWSVGLNTEAFF	TGTGCCTGGAGTGTAGGGCTGAACACTGAAGCTTTCTTT
TRBV14	TRBD2	TRBJ2-3	NA	CASSHDSGRPDTQYF	TGTGCCAGCAGCCATGATAGCGGGAGGCCAGATACGCAGTATTTT
TRBV7-2	NA	TRBJ1-2	few	CASSLDRDQSNYGYTF	TGTGCCAGCAGCTTAGACAGAGACCAGAGTAACTATGGCTACACCTTC
TRBV6-1	TRBD1	TRBJ1-2	NA	CASSASLQGNNYGYTF	TGTGCCAGCAGTGCCTCGTTACAGGGGAATAACTATGGCTACACCTTC
TRBV24-1	TRBD2	TRBJ2-1	NA	CATSSQLTSDNEQFF	TGTGCCACCAGCTCCCAATTGACTAGCGACAATGAGCAGTTCTTC
TRBV10-3	TRBD2	TRBJ2-1	NA	CAISEGAGGYNEQFF	TGTGCCATCAGTGAAGGAGCGGGAGGTTACAATGAGCAGTTCTTC
TRBV2	NA	TRBJ1-1	NA	CAIPPGGGGNTEAFF	TGTGCCATCCCCCCGGGGGGCGGGGGTAACACTGAAGCTTTCTTT
TRBV14	TRBD1	TRBJ1-1	NA	CASTAGDRVLTEAFF	TGTGCCAGCACCGCTGGGGACAGGGTACTCACTGAAGCTTTCTTT
TRBV7-2	NA	TRBJ1-5	NA	CASSLEWGPNQPQHF	TGTGCCAGCAGCTTAGAGTGGGGGCCCAATCAGCCCCAGCATTTT
TRBV24-1	NA	TRBJ2-7	NA	CATSGSAGWDEQYF	TGTGCCACCAGTGGTAGTGCGGGTTGGGACGAGCAGTACTTC
TRBV7-2	NA	TRBJ1-2	NA	CASSSSGGNNYGYTF	TGTGCCAGCAGCTCGAGCGGGGGTAACAACTATGGCTACACCTTC
TRBV7-3	NA	TRBJ1-1	NA	CASSAAAGTEAFF	TGTGCCAGCAGCGCGGCTGCGGGCACTGAAGCTTTCTTT